This record concerns one T cell receptor beta chain sequence. This table comes from immunoSEQ multiplex PCR, and its TCRdb copy is limited to in-frame clones, with some not included. The repertoire holds hundreds of thousands of clones, around nine tenths seen once, with 0.0095% to 0.012% in the top ten. The germline V and J ends were trimmed by 0 bases and 6 bases, with 7 bases remaining between them. Germline V lookup: CDR1 SGDLS, CDR2 YYNGEE. CDR3 length: 13 amino acids. The data stem from a study of shared T cell receptors in the human thymus. A further study also used this sample, focusing on human thymus T cells. From that report: Healthy Finnish infants undergoing corrective surgery for congenital heart defects provided the donor material. Thymic resections from corrective heart surgery supplied the tissue. Related research has reported that thymic repertoires overlap highly among unrelated individuals.

This chain links TRBV9 with TRBJ2-1; D is unresolved. The material sequenced was thymocytes. The receptor was derived from a boy under two years old with a congenital heart defect. The CDR3 DNA sequence: TGTGCCAGCAGCGTAGGAGACTCCAATGAGCAGTTCTTC. Translated, it gives CASSVGDSNEQFF.